The entry below describes one T cell receptor (beta chain). This specimen belongs to a study of PD-L1 blockade in urothelial cancer. At the level of the study: Atezolizumab was started by patients in 2014 at 1,200 mg intravenously every 3 weeks. About 85% of the roughly 30 patients comprised males who had bladder-origin urothelial cancer. Anywhere from 0 to 3 prior chemotherapy regimens had been received by patients.

Every PCR received spiked-in synthetic TCR analog templates. Data came from immunoSEQ multiplex PCR; TCRdb stores just in-frame clones and leaves some out. The table has 50,000 or so clones, over 70% seen once. V lost 5 bases, J lost 5 bases, and 12 bases lay in between. The germline gives CDR1 MNHEY, CDR2 SVGAGI. The length of the CDR3 is 14 residues. The chain employs TRBV6-5 and TRBJ2-2, with unresolved D. This TCR came from a man aged 35 to 55 with urothelial cancer. The sequences come from PBMCs, collected around atezolizumab (anti-PD-L1) treatment. The CDR3 reads CASSPGSRTGELFF. Here the CDR3 DNA reads TGTGCCAGCAGTCCCGGTAGTCGGACCGGGGAGCTGTTTTTT.